The clone carrying this T cell receptor (beta chain) was counted a few times. J lost 6 bases, V lost 0 bases, and 8 bases had no gene match. The CDR3 runs to 15 residues. The germline V gene has CDR1 SGHTS and CDR2 YDEGEE. Clones were read by immunoSEQ multiplex PCR, and TCRdb kept only the in-frame ones, dropping some. Of roughly 200,000 clones in the sample, 82% were seen once. The sample comes from a study of blood T cell repertoires in COVID-19. For the study at large: Researchers got acute and convalescent COVID-19 samples from the United States, Italy and Spain.

Sequenced sample: peripheral blood. The sequence came from a woman aged 55-75 years with COVID-19, enrolled during active disease. J is TRBJ2-7 and V is TRBV5-8; TRBD1 matches at 8 bases. The CDR3 is CASSLGQGAPPEQYV. The DNA of the CDR3 is TGTGCCAGCAGCTTGGGGCAGGGGGCCCCTCCCGAGCAGTACGTC.